This is a list of T cell receptor beta chains from one sample in a study of shared clonotypes between healthy human individuals. The protocol was immunoSEQ multiplex PCR, while the TCRdb copy is restricted to in-frame clones and leaves out a portion. Here the sample spans about a million clones, about 80% being singletons. The material sequenced was memory CD4+ T cells sorted from blood. The receptors shown here come from a man younger than 35 in good health. Each CDR3 is given with its conserved first and last residue. The D gene is left open where the match is weak. Where a row states a size, it is once, few, many or the class of an expanded clone; other rows omit it.

clone_size,j_call,d_call,v_call,cdr3_nt,cdr3_aa
.,TRBJ2-6,.,TRBV29-1,TGCAGCGCTCGACAACCTGGGGCCAACGTCCTGACTTTC,CSARQPGANVLTF
.,TRBJ2-5,.,TRBV5-1,TGCGCCAGCAGCAACGTTAGCCCCGCCCAGGAGACCCAGTACTTC,CASSNVSPAQETQYF
many,TRBJ2-2,.,TRBV5-1,TGCGCCAGCAGCCCACTGACGCAGAACACCGGGGAGCTGTTTTTT,CASSPLTQNTGELFF
.,TRBJ1-4,TRBD1,TRBV6-6,TGTGCCAGCAGTCCGGGACAGGGGAGTGAAAAACTGTTTTTT,CASSPGQGSEKLFF
.,TRBJ2-7,.,TRBV23-1,TGCGCCAGCAGTCAAAGACAGACCTACGAGCAGTACTTC,CASSQRQTYEQYF
.,TRBJ1-5,.,TRBV18,TGTGCCAGCTCATCGGTTGGTGGTCAGCCCCAGCATTTT,CASSSVGGQPQHF
many,TRBJ1-2,.,TRBV28,TGTGCCAGCAGTTTCAACCATAGGACTTATGGCTACACCTTC,CASSFNHRTYGYTF
.,TRBJ1-2,.,TRBV5-4,TGTGCCAGCAGCTTTGAGGGGTCAAGTGGCTACACCTTC,CASSFEGSSGYTF
.,TRBJ2-1,.,TRBV5-1,TGCGCCAGCAGCCTGGGGCCTCCAGGAAGTTATGCGGCCAATGAGCAGTTCTTC,CASSLGPPGSYAANEQFF
.,TRBJ1-1,.,TRBV30,TGTGCCGGATTCCCCAGGGGTTTGAACACTGAAGCTTTCTTT,CAGFPRGLNTEAFF
.,TRBJ1-4,.,TRBV27,TGTGCCAGCAGATCCTACCGGGACATTAATGAAAAACTGTTTTTT,CASRSYRDINEKLFF
.,TRBJ2-3,.,TRBV27,TGTGCCAGCAGGCGTACAGGCACAGATACGCAGTATTTT,CASRRTGTDTQYF
.,TRBJ2-5,TRBD2,TRBV5-1,TGCGCCAGCAGCTTGAACCCCGGACTAGCTAACATCCAAGAGACCCAGTACTTC,CASSLNPGLANIQETQYF
.,TRBJ2-7,TRBD2,TRBV7-2,TGTGCCAGCACCTTTGGGGGGGGTTCCTACGAGCAGTACTTC,CASTFGGGSYEQYF
.,TRBJ1-1,TRBD1,TRBV10-3,TGTGCCATCTCAGGGGGCACTGAAGCTTTCTTT,CAISGGTEAFF
.,TRBJ2-7,.,TRBV6-5,TGTGCCACATCCGACAGGTTGTCCTACGAGCAGTACTTC,CATSDRLSYEQYF
.,TRBJ2-3,.,TRBV7-2,TGTGCCAGCAGCTTAGGAAGGGGCGGCCATTTCACAGATACGCAGTATTTT,CASSLGRGGHFTDTQYF
.,TRBJ2-5,TRBD1,TRBV4-1,TGCGCCAGCAGCCATGGACAGGGAAGGGAAGAGACCCAGTACTTC,CASSHGQGREETQYF
.,TRBJ2-1,TRBD2,TRBV9,TGTGCCAGCAGCGCGAACGTAGCGGGTGAGCAGTTCTTC,CASSANVAGEQFF
.,TRBJ1-1,.,TRBV7-3,TGTGCCAGCAGACCGGGACCGAACATGAACACTGAAGCTTTCTTT,CASRPGPNMNTEAFF
few,TRBJ1-5,TRBD1,TRBV9,TGTGCCAGCAGCTCAGGACAGGGGGAGCAGCCCCAGCATTTT,CASSSGQGEQPQHF
.,TRBJ2-1,TRBD1,TRBV7-2,TGTGCCAGCAGCTTAGTTTTCGGGCAGGGGGCATTTGAGCAGTTCTTC,CASSLVFGQGAFEQFF
.,TRBJ1-1,TRBD1,TRBV25-1,TGTGCCAGCAGGGAACACGGGACAGGGAACACTGAAGCTTTCTTT,CASREHGTGNTEAFF
.,TRBJ1-6,.,TRBV27,TGTGCCAGCAGCAGACAAGGACAGCTTAATTCACCCCTCCACTTT,CASSRQGQLNSPLHF
.,TRBJ2-7,TRBD2,TRBV5-5,TGTGCCAGCAGCTTAGGTGTCTCTAGCGGAGGCGACGAGCAGTACTTC,CASSLGVSSGGDEQYF
.,TRBJ2-7,TRBD2,TRBV6-1,TGTGCCAGCAGTGAAGGGGCGGGAGGGTATTTCGAGCAGTACTTC,CASSEGAGGYFEQYF
.,TRBJ2-2,TRBD2,TRBV6-1,TGTGCCAGCAGATTAGGACTAGCGTTGGGCGGGGAGCTGTTTTTT,CASRLGLALGGELFF
few,TRBJ1-6,TRBD1,TRBV5-6,TGTGCCAGCAGCTTCTGGGACAGGGGGTTGGGTTCACCCCTCCACTTT,CASSFWDRGLGSPLHF
once,TRBJ2-7,TRBD2,TRBV18,TGTGCCAGCTCACCGCTGGGACTATCCTACGAGGGTGAGCAGTACTTC,CASSPLGLSYEGEQYF
.,TRBJ2-5,TRBD2,TRBV2,TGTGCCAGCAGTGAAGTTGCGGGAGGGGGAGAGACCCAGTACTTC,CASSEVAGGGETQYF
.,TRBJ2-3,.,TRBV18,TGTGCCAGCTCACCATTAAGGGGAGATACGCAGTATTTT,CASSPLRGDTQYF
few,TRBJ1-2,.,TRBV19,TGTGCCAGTAGTAGCTTCACTGTACTAGAGGGGGGCTACACCTTC,CASSSFTVLEGGYTF
.,TRBJ1-2,TRBD1,TRBV5-4,TGTGCCAGCAGCCAGCGACAGGGAACTTGGGAAGGCTACACCTTC,CASSQRQGTWEGYTF
.,TRBJ2-7,.,TRBV30,TGTGCCTGGAGTGTACAGGGCGGCTACGAGCAGTACTTC,CAWSVQGGYEQYF
.,TRBJ2-7,TRBD1,TRBV30,TGTGCCTGGGCCAAATCGTGGGGACAGGGTGTCTACGAGCAGTACTTC,CAWAKSWGQGVYEQYF
.,TRBJ2-3,.,TRBV29-1,TGCAGCGTTGGGACTTTGACGACCACAGATACGCAGTATTTT,CSVGTLTTTDTQYF
.,TRBJ1-3,TRBD1,TRBV28,TGTGCCAGCAGTTCTGGGGGACAGTCTGGAAACACCATATATTTT,CASSSGGQSGNTIYF
.,TRBJ2-3,.,TRBV5-1,TGCGCCAGCAGCTTGAAGACTCCAGATACGCAGTATTTT,CASSLKTPDTQYF
.,TRBJ2-5,.,TRBV4-3,TGCGCCAGCAGCCAAGGGACGGGCCAAGAGACCCAGTACTTC,CASSQGTGQETQYF
.,TRBJ1-2,.,TRBV30,TGTGCCTGGAGTGTAAGAGGGGACGGCTACACCTTC,CAWSVRGDGYTF
.,TRBJ1-4,TRBD1,TRBV28,TGTGCCAGCAGTCCCCACTTCGTCCTCGGGACAGGGGATAATGAAAAACTGTTTTTT,CASSPHFVLGTGDNEKLFF
.,TRBJ2-3,.,TRBV7-9,TGTGCCAGCAGCTTAGAGGGCCTGGCAGATACGCAGTATTTT,CASSLEGLADTQYF
.,TRBJ1-2,TRBD1,TRBV6-1,TGTGCCAGCAGGCCCGGGACAGGGGACTTCTATGGCTACACCTTC,CASRPGTGDFYGYTF
few,TRBJ1-5,.,TRBV12-2,TGTGCAAGTCGCTGCACGGGCAGGATCATCTATAGCAATCAGCCCCAGCATTTT,CASRCTGRIIYSNQPQHF
.,TRBJ1-3,.,TRBV5-1,TGCGCCAGCAGCCATAATCAAGGAGGCTCTGGAAACACCATATATTTT,CASSHNQGGSGNTIYF
few,TRBJ2-6,.,TRBV5-1,TGCGCCAGCAGCTTGGATCCCTCAGGGCCTGGGGCCAACGTCCTGACTTTC,CASSLDPSGPGANVLTF